This T cell receptor beta chain was sequenced for a study of STAT5B mutations in CD4+ large granular lymphocyte leukemia. Study-level information: When available, cryopreserved cells underwent CD8+ depletion before CD4+ selection.

V was clipped by 5 bases and J by 2 bases; unmatched bases: 12. This CDR3 contains 16 residues. The germline V gene has CDR1 SEHNR and CDR2 FQNEAQ (reference sequence). Only a few counts were recorded for this clone. Sequenced by immunoSEQ multiplex PCR; TCRdb stores in-frame clones only, minus some. The sample carries about 3,900 clones, 77% recorded once. This TCR came from a man aged 55-75 years with CD4+ T-cell large granular lymphocyte leukemia. Sequencing input: PBMCs. This chain connects TRBV7-9 to TRBJ2-7; 7 nucleotides align to TRBD2. The CDR3 sequence is CASSSGITTETYEQYF. CDR3 DNA: TGTGCCAGCAGCAGCGGGATTACGACGGAAACCTACGAGCAGTACTTC.